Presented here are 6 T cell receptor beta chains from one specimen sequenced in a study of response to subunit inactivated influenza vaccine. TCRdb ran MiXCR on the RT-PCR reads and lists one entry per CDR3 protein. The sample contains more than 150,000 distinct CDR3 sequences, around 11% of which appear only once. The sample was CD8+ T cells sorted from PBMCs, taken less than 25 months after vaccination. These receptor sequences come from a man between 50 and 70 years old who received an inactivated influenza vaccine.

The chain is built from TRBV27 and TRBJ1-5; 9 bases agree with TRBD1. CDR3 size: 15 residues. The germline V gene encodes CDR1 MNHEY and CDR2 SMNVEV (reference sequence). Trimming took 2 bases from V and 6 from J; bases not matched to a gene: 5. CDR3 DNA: TGTGCCAGCAGTTTACTACAGGGGGCCGGTCAGCCCCAGCATTTT. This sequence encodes CASSLLQGAGQPQHF.

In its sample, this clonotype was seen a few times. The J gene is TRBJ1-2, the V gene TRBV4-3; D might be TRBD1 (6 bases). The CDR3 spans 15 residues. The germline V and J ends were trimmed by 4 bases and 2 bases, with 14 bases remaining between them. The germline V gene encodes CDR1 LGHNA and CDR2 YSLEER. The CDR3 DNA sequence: TGCGCCAGCAGCCCAGAAACAGGGTTGAACTATGGCTACACCTTC. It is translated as CASSPETGLNYGYTF.

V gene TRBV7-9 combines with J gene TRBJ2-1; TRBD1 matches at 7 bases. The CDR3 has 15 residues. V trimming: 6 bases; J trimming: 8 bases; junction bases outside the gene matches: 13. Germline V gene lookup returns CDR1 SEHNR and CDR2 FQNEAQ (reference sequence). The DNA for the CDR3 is TGTGCCAGCAGTTACGATAGACAGGGATCCCATGAGCAGTTCTTC. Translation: CASSYDRQGSHEQFF.

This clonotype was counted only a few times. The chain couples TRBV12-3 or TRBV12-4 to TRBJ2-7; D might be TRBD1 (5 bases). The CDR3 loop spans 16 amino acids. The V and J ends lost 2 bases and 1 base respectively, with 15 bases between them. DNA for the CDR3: TGTGCCAGCAGTTTAAGCAGGGCTTTTCGTTCCTACGAGCAGTACTTC. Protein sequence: CASSLSRAFRSYEQYF.

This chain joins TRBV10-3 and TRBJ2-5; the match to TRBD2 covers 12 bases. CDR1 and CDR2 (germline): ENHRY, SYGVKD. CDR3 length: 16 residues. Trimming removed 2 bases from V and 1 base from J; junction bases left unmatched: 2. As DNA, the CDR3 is TGTGCCATCAGTGAGAAACTAGCGGGGGGCCAAGAGACCCAGTACTTC. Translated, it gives CAISEKLAGGQETQYF.

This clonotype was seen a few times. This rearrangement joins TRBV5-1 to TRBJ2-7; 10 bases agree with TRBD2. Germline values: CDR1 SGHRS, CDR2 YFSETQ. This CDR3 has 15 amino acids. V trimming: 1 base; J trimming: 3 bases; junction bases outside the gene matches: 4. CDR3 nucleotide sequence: TGCGCCAGCAGCTTGTATAGCGGGGGGATCTACGAGCAGTACTTC. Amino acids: CASSLYSGGIYEQYF.